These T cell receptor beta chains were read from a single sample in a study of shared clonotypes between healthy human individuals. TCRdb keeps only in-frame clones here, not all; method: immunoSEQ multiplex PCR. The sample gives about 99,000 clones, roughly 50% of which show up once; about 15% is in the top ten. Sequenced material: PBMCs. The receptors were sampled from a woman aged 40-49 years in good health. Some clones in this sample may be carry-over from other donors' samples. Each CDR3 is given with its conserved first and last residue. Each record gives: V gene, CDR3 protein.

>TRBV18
CASSLAGPLLAKNIQYF
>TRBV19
CASSISQDLDYGYTF
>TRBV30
CAWLRRGAGANVLTF
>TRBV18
CASSPIAKDSGLAGETQYF
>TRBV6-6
CASRRLAGTGEQYF
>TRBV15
CATSRSSGGQGQFF
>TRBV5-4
CASSQDRLGADTQYF
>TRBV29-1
CSVGAPVAGEPYEQYF
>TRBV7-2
CASSSQWTSGRGQYF
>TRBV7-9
CASSPREAYTGELFF
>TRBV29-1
CSVEDSTDTQYF
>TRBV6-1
CASSPGQTYEQYF
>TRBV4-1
CASSQDFSPLHF
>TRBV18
CASSSGTSGYEQYF
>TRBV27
CASSPYRGVGEKLFF
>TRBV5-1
CASSLVGAQNQPQHF
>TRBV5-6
CASSFPGQGGFEQYF
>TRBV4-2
CASSQRSQGNTIYF
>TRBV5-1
CASSWGQAPLYGYTF
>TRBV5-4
CASRSGLAGVNEQFF
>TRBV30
CAWNPTSGSYEQFF
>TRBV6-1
CASSYLEEQFF
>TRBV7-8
CASSLERMNTQYF
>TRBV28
CASSPGPWGYGYTF
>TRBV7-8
CASSPQGTEAFF
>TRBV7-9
CASSLGGPYNEQFF
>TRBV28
CASSDLLGEQYF
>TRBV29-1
CSVGTGGAGEKLFF
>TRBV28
CASRLNTEAFF
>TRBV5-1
CASSLGTVNQPQHF
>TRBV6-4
CASSDSSGAGELFF
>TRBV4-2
CASSPWRNTEAFF
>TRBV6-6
CASTKGESYEQYF
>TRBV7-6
CASSLVQGTDTQYF
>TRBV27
CASSLTAGVGYEQYF
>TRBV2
CASTDGGSGANVLTF
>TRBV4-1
CASSHLKEAGRFYNEQFF
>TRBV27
CASSFTSTGELFF
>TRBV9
CASSDQGVSGNTIYF
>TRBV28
CASSIRDSGYTF